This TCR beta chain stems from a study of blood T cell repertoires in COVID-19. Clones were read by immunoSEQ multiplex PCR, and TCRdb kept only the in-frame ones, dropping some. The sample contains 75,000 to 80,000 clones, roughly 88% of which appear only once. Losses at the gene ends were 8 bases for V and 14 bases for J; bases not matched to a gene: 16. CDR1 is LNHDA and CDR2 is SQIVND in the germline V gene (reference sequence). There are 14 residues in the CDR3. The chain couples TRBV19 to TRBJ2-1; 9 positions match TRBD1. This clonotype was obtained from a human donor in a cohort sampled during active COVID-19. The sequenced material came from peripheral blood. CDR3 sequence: CASSDTGTGFGEFF. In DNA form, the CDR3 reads TGTGCCAGTTCCGACACTGGGACAGGGTTCGGGGAGTTCTTC. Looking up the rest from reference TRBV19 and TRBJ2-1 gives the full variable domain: DGGITQSPKYLFRKEGQNVTLSCEQNLNHDAMYWYRQDPGQGLRLIYYSQIVNDFQKGDIAEGYSVSREKKESFPLTVTSAQKNPTAFYLCASSDTGTGFGEFFGPGTRLTVL.